Following are 14 T cell receptor beta chains from one sample sequenced in a study of blood T cell repertoires in COVID-19. TCRdb keeps only in-frame clones here, not all; method: immunoSEQ multiplex PCR. This sample has about 180,000 clones; around four fifths occur once, and the top ten carry about 8.3%. The sequencing sample was made of peripheral blood. These receptors all come from a woman aged 70-85 years with COVID-19, enrolled during active disease.

This chain links TRBV6-6 with TRBJ1-4, with 10 bases matching TRBD1. V lost 4 bases, J lost 8 bases, and 4 bases stayed unmatched. There are 14 residues in the CDR3. The germline CDR1 and CDR2 sequences are MNHNY and SVGAGI (reference sequence). CDR3 nucleotides: TGTGCCAGCAGTTGGACAGGGGGATGGGAAAAACTGTTTTTT. It encodes CASSWTGGWEKLFF.

This clone was seen just once. The V call is TRBV28, the J call TRBJ2-3; TRBD1 agrees at 7 bases. Germline V gene data show CDR1 as MDHEN and CDR2 as SYDVKM. V shed 4 bases, J shed 7 bases, and the junction held 8 bases outside the gene matches. This CDR3 region has 14 residues. The CDR3 DNA is TGTGCCAGCAGTTCCCAAAACAGGGGATATACGCAGTATTTT. It codes for CASSSQNRGYTQYF.

This chain joins TRBV30 and TRBJ2-7, with 7 bases fitting TRBD1. CDR1 and CDR2 from the germline V gene are GTSNPN and SVGIG (reference sequence). The CDR3 length is 14 residues. Germline trimming cut 7 bases from V and 2 bases from J; bases unmatched to any gene: 11. Written as DNA, the CDR3 is TGTGCCTCCAGAACCGGGACAGTTACCTACGAGCAGTACTTC. Protein sequence: CASRTGTVTYEQYF.

This clone appeared a few times. This chain links TRBV11-2 with TRBJ1-1, with 7 nucleotides matching TRBD1. Trimming at V came to 4 bases and at J to 3 bases, leaving 5 bases not matched to a gene. This CDR3 spans 14 amino acids. Germline CDR1 is SGHAT and CDR2 is FQNNGV. The CDR3 loop is CASSYRGKDTEAFF. CDR3 bases: TGTGCCAGCAGCTACAGGGGAAAAGACACTGAAGCTTTCTTT.

V usage is TRBV5-6 and J usage is TRBJ1-1, with D possibly being TRBD1 (6 bases). The CDR3 has 17 amino acids. V lost 7 bases, J lost 6 bases, and 28 bases lay in between. Germline V gene lookup returns CDR1 SGHDT and CDR2 YYEEEE. The CDR3 region is CASSPFQLRVGGAEAFF. CDR3 sequence (DNA): TGTGCCAGCTCACCGTTCCAGCTTAGGGTTGGGGGCGCTGAAGCTTTCTTT.

The genes are TRBV5-1 and TRBJ2-7, with TRBD1 matching 7 bases. The CDR3 runs to 13 residues. J was trimmed by 3 bases and V by 4 bases; bases with no gene match: 4. The germline gives CDR1 SGHRS, CDR2 YFSETQ. DNA of the CDR3: TGCGCCAGCAGCGTGGACAGGATCTACGAGCAGTACTTC. This translates into CASSVDRIYEQYF.

The rearrangement joins TRBV28 to TRBJ1-1; weak D call: TRBD1 (6 bases). The CDR3 covers 14 residues. Trimming took off 5 bases at V and 5 bases at J, with 15 bases between the two ends. The germline V gene encodes CDR1 MDHEN and CDR2 SYDVKM. DNA for the CDR3: TGTGCCAGCAGTATTACAGGGAGATGGACTGAAGCTTTCTTT. Its protein product is CASSITGRWTEAFF.

This chain joins TRBV2 and TRBJ2-7, with D perhaps TRBD1 (6 bases). The CDR3 spans 15 residues. Germline values: CDR1 SNHLY, CDR2 FYNNEI. Trimming took 7 bases from V and 0 from J, leaving 16 bases between them. The DNA of the CDR3 is TGTGCCAGCAAGAAATCCAGGGGAGACTCCTACGAGCAGTACTTC. Amino acid sequence: CASKKSRGDSYEQYF. The full variable domain, with the rest looked up from reference TRBV2 and TRBJ2-7, is EPEVTQTPSHQVTQMGQEVILRCVPISNHLYFYWYRQILGQKVEFLVSFYNNEISEKSEIFDDQFSVERPDGSNFTLKIRSTKLEDSAMYFCASKKSRGDSYEQYFGPGTRLTVT.

The chain links TRBV11-2 to TRBJ2-3; 7 bases align to TRBD2. Germline CDR1 and CDR2: SGHAT and FQNNGV. The CDR3 sequence is 16 residues long. Trimming at V came to 5 bases and at J to 3 bases, leaving 11 bases not matched to a gene. The CDR3 DNA sequence: TGTGCCAGCAGCGTAGCCCTAGCGGAGCGGACAGATACGCAGTATTTT. Translated, it gives CASSVALAERTDTQYF.

V is TRBV4-2 and J is TRBJ1-1; TRBD1 agrees at 11 bases. The CDR3 contains 16 residues. Trimming removed 1 base from V and 4 bases from J; junction bases left unmatched: 5. In germline, CDR1 is LGHNA, CDR2 YNFKEQ. CDR3 sequence: CASSQGSGQGGTEAFF. The CDR3 region has the DNA TGTGCCAGCAGCCAAGGTTCGGGACAGGGGGGCACTGAAGCTTTCTTT.

This chain connects TRBV19 to TRBJ1-3, with D uncertain. Deletions cut 3 bases from V and 0 bases from J, with 6 bases between. The CDR3 has 14 amino acids. Per germline, CDR1 LNHDA and CDR2 SQIVND (reference sequence). The CDR3 is CASSISSSGNTIYF. The CDR3 nucleotides are TGTGCCAGTAGTATTTCCAGCTCTGGAAACACCATATATTTT.

The table lists this clone with a few counts. The chain carries TRBV27 and TRBJ2-2; 8 bases agree with TRBD2. There are 16 residues in the CDR3. Germline CDR1 reads MNHEY; CDR2 reads SMNVEV (reference sequence). Trimming cost V 3 bases and J 8 bases; bases outside gene matches: 11. CDR3 in amino acids: CASSFNGRAGNGELFF. The CDR3 DNA reads as TGTGCCAGCAGTTTTAACGGGAGGGCCGGAAATGGGGAGCTGTTTTTT.

The rearrangement links TRBV7-2 to TRBJ2-7, with 9 nucleotides matching TRBD2. V was clipped by 1 base and J by 2 bases; unmatched bases: 6. Looked up from germline, CDR1 is SGHTA and CDR2 is FQGNSA. There are 16 residues in the CDR3. CDR3 in amino acids: CASSLGGAGGTYEQYF. CDR3 DNA: TGTGCCAGCAGCTTAGGGGGAGCGGGGGGTACCTACGAGCAGTACTTC.

This clone was recorded a few times. The chain is built from TRBV3-1 (or the pseudogene TRBV3-2) and TRBJ2-1, with D unclear. The CDR3 spans 12 residues. Trimming shortened V by 3 bases and J by 10 bases, and 10 bases separated the two germline ends. Germline V gene lookup returns CDR1 LGHDT and CDR2 YNNKEL (reference sequence). CDR3 nucleotide sequence: TGTGCCAGCAGCCATGCTATCGTAGAGCAGTTCTTC. This gives the protein CASSHAIVEQFF.